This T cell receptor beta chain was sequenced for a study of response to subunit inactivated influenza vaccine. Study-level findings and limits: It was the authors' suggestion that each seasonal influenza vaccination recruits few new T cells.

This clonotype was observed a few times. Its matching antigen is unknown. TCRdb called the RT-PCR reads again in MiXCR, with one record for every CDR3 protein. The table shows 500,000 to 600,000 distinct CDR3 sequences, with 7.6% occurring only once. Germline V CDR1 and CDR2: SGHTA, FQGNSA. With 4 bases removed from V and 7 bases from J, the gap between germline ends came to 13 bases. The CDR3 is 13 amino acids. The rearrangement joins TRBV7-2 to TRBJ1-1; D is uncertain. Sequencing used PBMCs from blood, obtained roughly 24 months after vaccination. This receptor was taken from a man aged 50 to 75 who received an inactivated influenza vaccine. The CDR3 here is CASSYGIGVEAFF. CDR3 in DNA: TGTGCCAGCAGCTACGGTATAGGAGTTGAAGCTTTCTTT.